The rows below give T cell receptor beta chains drawn from one sample of a study of T cell responses to AZD1222 COVID-19 vaccine. Using immunoSEQ multiplex PCR, the repertoire was profiled, and TCRdb retains in-frame clones only, with some absent. This table has some 190,000 clones, more than 80% appearing once. The sequenced sample was peripheral blood, obtained on day 0 of AZD1222 vaccination. All receptors derive from an adult in good health. Both conserved end residues are part of each CDR3. The D gene is left open where the match is weak. For some rows the clone size is stated as once, few or many, or as a class when expanded; others skip it.

TRBJ1-1 | - | - | TRBV3-1/TRBV3-2 | TGTGCCAGCAGCCAAGATATTGGTCGAGCTGAAGCTTTCTTT | CASSQDIGRAEAFF
TRBJ2-3 | TRBD2 | - | TRBV6-2/TRBV6-3 | TGTGCCAGCAGTGCTAGCGGGATAGCAGATACGCAGTATTTT | CASSASGIADTQYF
TRBJ2-7 | - | - | TRBV5-6 | TGTGCCAGCAGCTTGTCCACCTCCTACGAGCAGTACTTC | CASSLSTSYEQYF
TRBJ2-3 | TRBD2 | - | TRBV7-9 | TGTGCCAGCAGCTTAGCTAGCGGGGGGAGAAATACGCAGTATTTT | CASSLASGGRNTQYF
TRBJ2-5 | TRBD1 | - | TRBV9 | TGTGCCAGCAGCTTTGGGACAGGGGTGGGTGAGACCCAGTACTTC | CASSFGTGVGETQYF
TRBJ2-5 | - | - | TRBV18 | TGTGCCAGCTCACCAACCCGCCAAGAGACCCAGTACTTC | CASSPTRQETQYF
TRBJ1-6 | - | - | TRBV7-3 | TGTGCCAGCAGCTTAATCCCTAGAGGTTCACCCCTCCACTTT | CASSLIPRGSPLHF
TRBJ1-2 | - | - | TRBV4-1 | TGCGCCAGCAGCAGGGGTAACTATGGCTACACCTTC | CASSRGNYGYTF
TRBJ2-2 | - | - | TRBV2 | TGTGCCAGTACCCTAATTAGTGACACCGGGGAGCTGTTTTTT | CASTLISDTGELFF
TRBJ1-2 | TRBD1 | - | TRBV4-1 | TGCGCCAGCAGCCAGGGGGACAGGGATGACTATGGCTACACCTTC | CASSQGDRDDYGYTF
TRBJ1-1 | - | - | TRBV12-3/TRBV12-4 | TGTGCCAGCAGTTTTTTTTATCACACTGAAGCTTTCTTT | CASSFFYHTEAFF
TRBJ2-5 | - | - | TRBV20-1 | TGCAGTGCTAGTGGGGAGCGGGAGACCCAGTACTTC | CSASGERETQYF
TRBJ1-4 | - | - | TRBV27 | TGTGCCAGCAGTTTTACCGGGACCAAAAATGAAAAACTGTTTTTT | CASSFTGTKNEKLFF
TRBJ1-5 | - | - | TRBV2 | TGTGCCAGCAGTGATCATGGTCAGCCCCAGCATTTT | CASSDHGQPQHF
TRBJ1-2 | TRBD1 | - | TRBV7-9 | TGTGCCAGCAGCCGGACAGGGGGCGAGGTCGCTGGCTACACCTTC | CASSRTGGEVAGYTF
TRBJ2-1 | TRBD2 | - | TRBV19 | TGTGCCAGTAGTACCGGGACTAGCGGGGGGCCCTACCTTAGCAATGAGCAGTTCTTC | CASSTGTSGGPYLSNEQFF
TRBJ2-5 | - | - | TRBV15 | TGTGCCACCAGCAGAGATGCCCCAGAGACCCAGTACTTC | CATSRDAPETQYF
TRBJ2-2 | - | - | TRBV28 | TGTGCCAGCAGTTTATTCCAGGGACGCACCGGGGAGCTGTTTTTT | CASSLFQGRTGELFF
TRBJ1-4 | - | - | TRBV7-3 | TGTGCCAGCAGCTTATCAGGCAGGGGAAAGTCTGAAAAACTGTTTTTT | CASSLSGRGKSEKLFF
TRBJ2-7 | - | - | TRBV30 | TGTGCCTGGAGAGACCTACAGGTTTACGAGCAGTACTTC | CAWRDLQVYEQYF
TRBJ2-7 | - | once | TRBV9 | TGTGCCAGCAGCGTAGGTGGGGGGGCCGACGCCTACGAGCAGTACTTC | CASSVGGGADAYEQYF
TRBJ2-1 | TRBD2 | - | TRBV4-1 | TGCGCCAGCAGCCAAGATTCGGCGGGGGGAGCCTACAATGAGCAGTTCTTC | CASSQDSAGGAYNEQFF
TRBJ2-1 | TRBD2 | - | TRBV19 | TGTGCCAGTAGTATATTGACTAGCGGGGCTGGCAATGAGCAGTTCTTC | CASSILTSGAGNEQFF
TRBJ1-5 | - | few | TRBV2 | TGTGCCAGCAGGGAGGACCCCGGGGCGCCCCAGCATTTT | CASREDPGAPQHF
TRBJ2-3 | - | - | TRBV20-1 | TGCAGTGCTAGTTCTTTCGCGGAAGTCGGCACAGATACGCAGTATTTT | CSASSFAEVGTDTQYF
TRBJ2-7 | TRBD1 | - | TRBV19 | TGTGCCAGTAGTCGGGGACAGGGGACCTACGAGCAGTACTTC | CASSRGQGTYEQYF
TRBJ1-5 | - | - | TRBV3-1/TRBV3-2 | TGTGCCAGCAGCCTAGGCGCCCGGGGGAAGAGCAATCAGCCCCAGCATTTT | CASSLGARGKSNQPQHF
TRBJ2-5 | TRBD2 | - | TRBV3-1/TRBV3-2 | TGTGCCAGCAGCCAAGATAGGACTAGCTTTGGAGAGACCCAGTACTTC | CASSQDRTSFGETQYF
TRBJ2-1 | TRBD2 | - | TRBV9 | TGTGCCAGCAGCGTAGGCCCTAGCGGGGTAACTGAGCAGTTCTTC | CASSVGPSGVTEQFF
TRBJ1-1 | - | - | TRBV3-1/TRBV3-2 | TGTGCCAGCAGCGAAAGCGGGGCCCTGTTTACTGAAGCTTTCTTT | CASSESGALFTEAFF
TRBJ2-5 | - | - | TRBV10-3 | TGTGCCATCAGTGATATGGGGAATCGAGAGACCCAGTACTTC | CAISDMGNRETQYF
TRBJ1-6 | TRBD1 | - | TRBV6-1 | TGTGCCAGCAGTGCAGAACAGGGGTTTAGTAATTCACCCCTCCACTTT | CASSAEQGFSNSPLHF
TRBJ1-2 | - | - | TRBV30 | TGTGCCTGGAGTGCTCCTCCCGATGGCTACACCTTC | CAWSAPPDGYTF
TRBJ1-2 | TRBD1 | - | TRBV5-4 | TGTGCCAGCGGGCCGACAGGGTCTACGGGCTACACCTTC | CASGPTGSTGYTF
TRBJ1-2 | TRBD1 | - | TRBV6-5 | TGTGCCAGCAGTCTCCAGACAGGGGCGATTTATGGCTACACCTTC | CASSLQTGAIYGYTF
TRBJ2-7 | - | - | TRBV29-1 | TGCAGCGTTGAAGATCGAGGGCAGGAGCAGTACTTC | CSVEDRGQEQYF
TRBJ1-6 | TRBD1 | - | TRBV2 | TGTGCCAGCAAGCAAGACAGGGACCGGTATAATTCACCCCTCCACTTT | CASKQDRDRYNSPLHF
TRBJ2-2 | - | - | TRBV3-1/TRBV3-2 | TGTGCCAGCAGCCAAGAATGGAACACCGGGGAGCTGTTTTTT | CASSQEWNTGELFF
TRBJ2-3 | TRBD1 | - | TRBV7-6 | TGTGCCAGCAGGGGAACCGGGACAGACATCACAGATACGCAGTATTTT | CASRGTGTDITDTQYF
TRBJ1-3 | - | - | TRBV28 | TGTGCCAGCATGGGGTACGGAAACACCATATATTTT | CASMGYGNTIYF
TRBJ1-5 | - | - | TRBV4-1 | TGCGCCAGCAGCCAAGACTTAGAGAATCAGCCCCAGCATTTT | CASSQDLENQPQHF
TRBJ2-5 | - | once | TRBV5-4 | TGTGCCAGCAGCTTGAGGGAGACCCAGTACTTC | CASSLRETQYF
TRBJ1-2 | TRBD1 | - | TRBV9 | TGTGCCAGCAGCGGGGACAGGGCTTATGGCTACACCTTC | CASSGDRAYGYTF
TRBJ1-3 | - | - | TRBV3-1/TRBV3-2 | TGTGCCAGCAGCCAAGAAGTACTAAGTGGAAACACCATATATTTT | CASSQEVLSGNTIYF